These T cell receptor beta chains were read from a single sample in a study of shared clonotypes between healthy human individuals. The assay was immunoSEQ multiplex PCR, and TCRdb's table has in-frame clones only and misses some. The sample holds under 1 million clones, almost 95% seen once. Sample: naive CD8+ T cells sorted from blood. Receptors were obtained from a man younger than 45 in good health. Each CDR3 is given with its conserved first and last residue. The order of the fields is clone size, J gene, V gene, D gene, CDR3 protein, CDR3 DNA. A D gene is named only where the DNA matches it firmly. A row's size may be missing; if present it is once, few, many or a size class.

NA,TRBJ2-7,TRBV27,NA,CASSFSWEGRYYNEQYF,TGTGCCAGCAGTTTTTCGTGGGAAGGTCGTTATTATAACGAGCAGTACTTC
once,TRBJ2-7,TRBV9,NA,CASKRASNLNEQYF,TGTGCCAGTAAACGGGCTAGCAATCTCAACGAGCAGTACTTC
NA,TRBJ2-7,TRBV7-9,TRBD2,CASSHRTSGSYEQYF,TGTGCCAGCAGCCATCGGACTAGCGGCTCCTACGAGCAGTACTTC
NA,TRBJ2-1,TRBV4-1,NA,CASSQESALGEQFF,TGCGCCAGCAGCCAAGAATCGGCTTTGGGTGAGCAGTTCTTC
NA,TRBJ2-3,TRBV11-2,TRBD2,CASSHRGGLAGDPDTQYF,TGTGCCAGCAGCCATCGCGGGGGACTAGCGGGAGACCCAGATACGCAGTATTTT
NA,TRBJ2-3,TRBV11-2,NA,CASSLDLWTENTDTQYF,TGTGCCAGCAGCTTAGATCTCTGGACAGAAAACACAGATACGCAGTATTTT
NA,TRBJ1-5,TRBV10-2,NA,CASSQGSNQPQHF,TGCGCCAGCAGCCAAGGGAGCAATCAGCCCCAGCATTTT
NA,TRBJ2-7,TRBV11-3,NA,CASSLGTAYEQYF,TGTGCCAGCAGCTTAGGTACGGCCTACGAGCAGTACTTC
NA,TRBJ2-3,TRBV4-3,TRBD1,CASSQDEGGLTDTQYF,TGCGCCAGCAGCCAAGATGAAGGGGGCCTCACAGATACGCAGTATTTT
NA,TRBJ2-5,TRBV11-2,TRBD2,CASSFFGLAETQYF,TGTGCCAGCAGCTTCTTTGGACTAGCAGAGACCCAGTACTTC
NA,TRBJ2-1,TRBV29-1,NA,CSVRGGLWDEQFF,TGCAGCGTTAGGGGGGGATTGTGGGATGAGCAGTTCTTC
NA,TRBJ2-1,TRBV4-3,TRBD2,CASSQVASGSVMNEQFF,TGCGCCAGCAGCCAAGTTGCTAGCGGGAGCGTTATGAATGAGCAGTTCTTC
NA,TRBJ1-5,TRBV7-8,NA,CASSAGRGPRQPQHF,TGTGCCAGCAGCGCCGGCAGAGGACCCCGGCAGCCCCAGCATTTT
once,TRBJ2-1,TRBV7-2,NA,CASSSSRVGRNEQFF,TGTGCCAGCAGCTCATCAAGGGTTGGACGCAATGAGCAGTTCTTC
NA,TRBJ1-2,TRBV27,NA,CASSLYRGNYGYTF,TGTGCCAGCAGTTTATATCGGGGGAACTATGGCTACACCTTC
NA,TRBJ2-1,TRBV18,NA,CASSLGYNEQFF,TGTGCCAGCTCTCTGGGCTACAATGAGCAGTTCTTC
NA,TRBJ2-7,TRBV19,NA,CASSIGRGAHEQYF,TGTGCCAGTAGTATCGGAAGGGGCGCCCACGAGCAGTACTTC
NA,TRBJ1-5,TRBV28,TRBD1,CASTLGGQANQPQHF,TGTGCCAGCACCCTGGGGGGACAGGCTAATCAGCCCCAGCATTTT
NA,TRBJ2-3,TRBV25-1,NA,CASSELWAGDTQYF,TGTGCCAGCAGTGAATTGTGGGCGGGAGATACGCAGTATTTT
NA,TRBJ2-7,TRBV27,NA,CASSLYWESSYEQYF,TGTGCCAGCAGTTTATACTGGGAGAGCTCCTACGAGCAGTACTTC
NA,TRBJ2-7,TRBV7-9,NA,CASSLGGLSSYEQYF,TGTGCCAGCAGCTTAGGGGGCCTTAGCTCCTACGAGCAGTACTTC